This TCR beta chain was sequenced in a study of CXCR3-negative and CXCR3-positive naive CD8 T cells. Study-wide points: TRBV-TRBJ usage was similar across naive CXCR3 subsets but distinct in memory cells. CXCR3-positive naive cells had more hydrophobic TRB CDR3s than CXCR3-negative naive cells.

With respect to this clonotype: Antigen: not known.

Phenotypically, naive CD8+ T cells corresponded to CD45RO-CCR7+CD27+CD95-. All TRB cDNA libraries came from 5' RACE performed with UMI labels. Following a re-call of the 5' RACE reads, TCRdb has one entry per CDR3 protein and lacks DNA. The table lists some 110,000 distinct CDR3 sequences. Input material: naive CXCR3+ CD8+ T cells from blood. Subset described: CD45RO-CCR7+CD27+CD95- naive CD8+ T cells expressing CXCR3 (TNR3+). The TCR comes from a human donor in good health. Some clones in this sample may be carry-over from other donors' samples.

This CDR3 reads CASSLGLAEAGDTQYF. The gene calls are TRBV9 and TRBJ2-3; TCRdb names TRBD2, which stays unverified in the absence of DNA. Germline assignment: CDR1 SGDLS and CDR2 YYNGEE. The CDR3 is 16 residues long. Supplemented by reference TRBV9 and TRBJ2-3, the full variable domain reads DSGVTQTPKHLITATGQRVTLRCSPRSGDLSVYWYQQSLDQGLQFLIQYYNGEERAKGNILERFSAQQFPDLHSELNLSSLELGDSALYFCASSLGLAEAGDTQYFGPGTRLTVL.